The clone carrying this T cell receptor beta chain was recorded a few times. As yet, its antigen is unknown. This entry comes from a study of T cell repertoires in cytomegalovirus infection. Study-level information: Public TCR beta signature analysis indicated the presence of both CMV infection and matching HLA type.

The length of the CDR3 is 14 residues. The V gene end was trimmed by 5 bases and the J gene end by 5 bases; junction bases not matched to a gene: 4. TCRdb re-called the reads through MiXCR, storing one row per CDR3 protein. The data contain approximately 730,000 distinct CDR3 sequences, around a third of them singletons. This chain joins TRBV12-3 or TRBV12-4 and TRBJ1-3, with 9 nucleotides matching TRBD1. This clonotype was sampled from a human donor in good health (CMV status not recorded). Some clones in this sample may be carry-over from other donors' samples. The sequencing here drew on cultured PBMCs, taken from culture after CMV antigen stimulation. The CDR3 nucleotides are TGTGCCAGCAGTACAGACAGGGGGAGAAACACCATATATTTT. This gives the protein CASSTDRGRNTIYF.